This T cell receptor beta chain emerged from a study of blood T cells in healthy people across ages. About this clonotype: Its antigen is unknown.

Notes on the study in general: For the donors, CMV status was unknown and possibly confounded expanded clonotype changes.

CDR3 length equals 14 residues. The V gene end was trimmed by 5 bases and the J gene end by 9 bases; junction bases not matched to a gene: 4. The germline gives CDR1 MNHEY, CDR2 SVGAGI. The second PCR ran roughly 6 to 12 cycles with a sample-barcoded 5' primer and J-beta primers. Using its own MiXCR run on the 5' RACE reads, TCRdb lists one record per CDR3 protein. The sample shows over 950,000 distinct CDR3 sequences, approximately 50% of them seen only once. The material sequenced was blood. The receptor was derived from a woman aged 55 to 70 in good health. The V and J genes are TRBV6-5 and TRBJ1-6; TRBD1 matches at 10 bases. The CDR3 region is CASSNRDRGSPLHF. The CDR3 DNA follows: TGTGCCAGCAGTAACCGGGACAGGGGTTCACCCCTCCACTTT.